The 24 T cell receptor beta chains in this list originate from one sample, sequenced in a study of response to subunit inactivated influenza vaccine. TCRdb analysed the RT-PCR reads with MiXCR anew, one entry per CDR3 protein. The sample has more than 550,000 distinct CDR3 sequences; 12% are singletons. Source: PBMCs from blood, taken on the day of vaccination. The receptors stem from a man in his forties or fifties who received an inactivated influenza vaccine.

In its sample, this clonotype was seen a few times. The chain carries TRBV20-1 and TRBJ1-6; D is ambiguous. V gave up 6 bases and J gave up 14 bases, with 14 bases separating them. The length of the CDR3 is 11 residues. Germline V gene lookup returns CDR1 DFQATT and CDR2 SNEGSKA (reference sequence). The CDR3 spells CSAPNQRALHF. CDR3 coding DNA: TGCAGTGCCCCGAACCAGAGGGCCCTCCACTTT.

This clonotype was seen a few times. The chain recombines TRBV28 with TRBJ2-3; 9 bases match TRBD2. The CDR3 loop spans 16 amino acids. CDR1 MDHEN and CDR2 SYDVKM come from the germline V gene. Losses at the gene ends were 7 bases for V and 4 bases for J; bases not matched to a gene: 12. CDR3 DNA sequence: TGTGCCAGCAATCGTCACTTCGGCGGGGGGGCAGATACGCAGTATTTT. Its protein product is CASNRHFGGGADTQYF.

The chain combines TRBV29-1 with TRBJ1-2; D gene uncertain. Germline V gene data show CDR1 as SQVTM and CDR2 as ANQGSEA. V shed 0 bases and J shed 10 bases, with 15 bases lying between them. The CDR3 has 13 amino acids. The CDR3: CSVEDGQRLDYTF. The CDR3 DNA is TGCAGCGTTGAAGATGGGCAGCGTCTGGACTACACCTTC. Together with reference TRBV29-1 and TRBJ1-2, the CDR3 gives the full variable domain: SAVISQKPSRDICQRGTSLTIQCQVDSQVTMMFWYRQQPGQSLTLIATANQGSEATYESGFVIDKFPISRPNLTFSTLTVSNMSPEDSSIYLCSVEDGQRLDYTFGSGTRLTVV.

A few counts support this clonotype. The chain combines TRBV5-6 with TRBJ2-1, with D unresolved. Germline CDR1 SGHDT, CDR2 YYEEEE. With 2 bases removed from V and 0 bases from J, the gap between germline ends came to 9 bases. The CDR3 consists of 15 residues. The CDR3 sequence is CASSFEQSSYNEQFF. CDR3 DNA sequence: TGTGCCAGCAGCTTTGAGCAAAGCTCCTACAATGAGCAGTTCTTC.

At least ten counts were recorded for this clonotype. The gene calls are TRBV7-9 and TRBJ2-7, with TRBD2 identical over 7 bases. Per the germline V gene, CDR1 is SEHNR and CDR2 is FQNEAQ (reference sequence). V lost 0 bases, J lost 2 bases, and 4 bases stayed unmatched. The CDR3 is 15 residues long. CDR3 sequence: CASSLAGGTTYEQYF. The CDR3 coding sequence is TGTGCCAGCAGCTTAGCCGGGGGGACGACCTACGAGCAGTACTTC.

Ten or more counts support this clonotype. A junction end diverges from the germline sequence, so it may reflect a read error. This rearrangement joins TRBV7-7 to TRBJ2-5, with TRBD1 identical over 10 bases. The CDR3 loop spans 15 amino acids. Looked up from germline, CDR1 is SSHAT and CDR2 is FNYEAQ (reference sequence). CDR3 DNA: TGTGCTAGCAGCCCTGGGACAGGGGTGTTGCAGACCCAGTACTTC. Encoded protein: CASSPGTGVLQTQYF.

CDR3 sequence: CASSLQGTVSEKLFF. CDR3 DNA sequence: TGTGCCAGCAGCTTACAAGGGACCGTTAGTGAAAAACTGTTTTTT. V gene TRBV7-9 combines with J gene TRBJ1-4, with a possible D match to TRBD1 (5 bases). The CDR3 spans 15 residues. The V and J ends lost 2 bases and 7 bases respectively, with 14 bases between them. CDR1 is SEHNR, CDR2 FQNEAQ, per germline (reference sequence).

This clonotype was seen a handful of times. The V and J genes are TRBV11-1 and TRBJ2-1; TRBD2 matches 7 bases. The CDR3 is made up of 18 amino acids. The junction had 13 bases not matched to a gene; V was cut back by 5 bases and J by 0 bases. Germline V gives CDR1 SGHAT, CDR2 FQDESV (reference sequence). CDR3 sequence: CASSRLLGAGASYNEQFF. The CDR3 nucleotides read TGTGCCAGCAGCCGTTTACTCGGGGCGGGAGCCTCCTACAATGAGCAGTTCTTC.

This clonotype was seen a few times. This chain joins TRBV4-1 and TRBJ2-4; TRBD1 aligns across 9 bases. There are 17 residues in the CDR3. The germline gives CDR1 MGHRA, CDR2 YSYEKL. The junction had 6 bases not matched to a gene; V was cut back by 2 bases and J by 1 base. CDR3: CASSQTGQGYAKNIQYF. The DNA of the CDR3 is TGCGCCAGCAGCCAAACCGGACAGGGGTACGCCAAAAACATTCAGTACTTC.

This clonotype was counted ten times or more. The genes are TRBV12-3 or TRBV12-4 and TRBJ2-3; D might be TRBD1 (6 bases). The CDR3 loop spans 13 amino acids. The germline V and J ends were trimmed by 6 bases and 3 bases, with 10 bases remaining between them. The CDR3 DNA sequence: TGTGCCAGCAGCTTCCAGGGGACAGATACGCAGTATTTT. This codes for CASSFQGTDTQYF.

The rearrangement joins TRBV11-1 to TRBJ2-1; TRBD2 matches at 14 bases. Germline V lookup: CDR1 SGHAT, CDR2 FQDESV (reference sequence). V shed 5 bases and J 6 bases; nucleotides not matched to a gene: 12. This CDR3 spans 18 amino acids. This CDR3 reads CASSTYGTSGGQVNEQFF. The CDR3 nucleotides read TGTGCCAGCAGCACCTACGGGACTAGCGGGGGCCAGGTCAATGAGCAGTTCTTC.

Many counts were recorded for this clonotype. The V and J genes are TRBV5-1 and TRBJ2-7, with TRBD1 matching over 7 bases. The V gene end was trimmed by 3 bases and the J gene end by 4 bases; junction bases not matched to a gene: 7. Per the germline V gene, CDR1 is SGHRS and CDR2 is YFSETQ. This CDR3 comprises 14 residues. The CDR3 bases are TGCGCCAGCAGCTCCTTGACAGGGTCTTACGAGCAGTACTTC. Translation: CASSSLTGSYEQYF.

J is TRBJ2-1 and V is TRBV12-3 or TRBV12-4; 7 bases agree with TRBD1. V shed 3 bases, J shed 0 bases, and the junction held 5 bases outside the gene matches. The CDR3 totals 16 residues. The CDR3 protein is CASSFRDRGSYNEQFF. For the CDR3, the DNA is TGTGCCAGCAGTTTTCGGGACAGAGGCTCCTACAATGAGCAGTTCTTC.

This clonotype was seen repeatedly, ten times or more. V and J are TRBV12-3 or TRBV12-4 and TRBJ2-1; 8 positions match TRBD2. J lost 4 bases, V lost 6 bases, and 8 bases had no gene match. The CDR3 has 15 residues. The CDR3 nucleotides read TGTGCCAGCAGCCCCGTAGCGGGACATTACAATGAGCAGTTCTTC. This encodes CASSPVAGHYNEQFF.

This clonotype occurred a few times. One end of the junction varies from germline; a read error may be responsible. The chain carries TRBV6-1 and TRBJ1-5; the match to TRBD1 covers 8 bases. Per germline, CDR1 MNHNS and CDR2 SASEGT. The CDR3 contains 14 residues. The CDR3 bases are TGTGCCAGCGGTCCCCCACAGGGGGGGCAGCCCCAACATTTT. This encodes CASGPPQGGQPQHF.

The CDR3: CASSSRQGASNQPQHF. Written as DNA, the CDR3 is TGCGCCAGCAGCTCTCGTCAGGGGGCGAGCAATCAGCCCCAGCATTTT. The chain uses TRBV5-1 and TRBJ1-5, with 8 positions matching TRBD1. The length of the CDR3 is 16 residues. Per the germline V gene, CDR1 is SGHRS and CDR2 is YFSETQ. V dropped 3 bases and J dropped 1; count of bases not matched to a gene: 6.

The chain joins TRBV6-2 or TRBV6-3 to TRBJ1-2; 8 nucleotides align to TRBD1. The germline CDR1 and CDR2 sequences are MNHEY and SVGEGT. Trimming took 6 bases from V and 7 from J; bases not matched to a gene: 7. The CDR3 runs to 13 residues. The CDR3 reads CASRPNRGTGYTF. The DNA of the CDR3 is TGTGCCAGCAGGCCCAACAGGGGGACTGGCTACACCTTC.

The V call is TRBV29-1, the J call TRBJ2-1, with a possible D match to TRBD1 (5 bases). Germline assignment: CDR1 SQVTM and CDR2 ANQGSEA. V lost 6 bases, J lost 0 bases, and 18 bases lay in between. CDR3 length: 16 residues. The CDR3 region has the DNA TGCAGCGTGCAGGGTAGGAGAAAGCGCTCCTACAATGAGCAGTTCTTC. Translation: CSVQGRRKRSYNEQFF.

The chain joins TRBV12-3 or TRBV12-4 to TRBJ2-1, with 11 bases aligning to TRBD2. After removal of 5 bases from V and 9 bases from J, the junction contained 9 bases not matched to a gene. This CDR3 has 15 residues. The CDR3 bases are TGTGCCAGCAGTCCCCTTAGCGGGGGGGCCTTTGAGCAGTTCTTC. Residues: CASSPLSGGAFEQFF.

This clonotype was seen at least ten times. The J gene is TRBJ2-3, the V gene TRBV9; no definite D call. Germline CDR1 and CDR2: SGDLS and YYNGEE. Between the trimmed V and J ends, which lost 0 bases and 6 bases, there was a span of 8 bases. CDR3 length: 13 amino acids. CDR3 protein: CASSVVGVDTQYF. DNA of the CDR3: TGTGCCAGCAGCGTAGTTGGAGTGGATACGCAGTATTTT. The full variable domain, with the rest looked up from reference TRBV9 and TRBJ2-3, is DSGVTQTPKHLITATGQRVTLRCSPRSGDLSVYWYQQSLDQGLQFLIQYYNGEERAKGNILERFSAQQFPDLHSELNLSSLELGDSALYFCASSVVGVDTQYFGPGTRLTVL.

The V and J genes are TRBV6-2 or TRBV6-3 and TRBJ1-2, with a weak D call TRBD1 (5 bases). V dropped 0 bases and J dropped 7 bases, with 18 bases sitting between them. Germline CDR1 is MNHEY and CDR2 is SVGEGT. The CDR3 length is 16 residues. CDR3 DNA sequence: TGTGCCAGCAGTTACTCGACGGGACCCTCCTCTGGTGGCTACACCTTC. Its translation: CASSYSTGPSSGGYTF.

The rearrangement joins TRBV2 to TRBJ2-5; TRBD1 aligns across 7 bases. The CDR3 loop spans 16 amino acids. J was trimmed by 5 bases and V by 6 bases; bases with no gene match: 15. The V gene's germline CDR1 is SNHLY and CDR2 FYNNEI. The CDR3 DNA sequence: TGTGCCAGCAGGACCGCCAGCAGGGGGATAGCGGAGACCCAGTACTTC. Its protein is CASRTASRGIAETQYF.

The chain has TRBV5-6 and TRBJ2-2; a possible D gene is TRBD1 (5 bases). V was trimmed by 4 bases and J by 5 bases, leaving 15 bases between them. This CDR3 comprises 15 residues. The V gene's germline CDR1 is SGHDT and CDR2 YYEEEE. The CDR3 here is CASSQRPTGTGELFF. CDR3 sequence (DNA): TGTGCCAGCAGCCAGAGGCCAACAGGAACCGGGGAGCTGTTTTTT.

This clonotype was picked up a small number of times. The chain carries TRBV10-2 and TRBJ2-3, with TRBD2 as a possible D gene (7 bases). V lost 3 bases, J lost 6 bases, and 16 bases lay in between. This CDR3 contains 15 residues. The germline V gene has CDR1 WSHSY and CDR2 SAAADI. CDR3 loop: CASSDPGGGQDTQYF. The DNA of the CDR3 is TGCGCCAGCAGTGACCCGGGGGGCGGGCAGGATACGCAGTATTTT.